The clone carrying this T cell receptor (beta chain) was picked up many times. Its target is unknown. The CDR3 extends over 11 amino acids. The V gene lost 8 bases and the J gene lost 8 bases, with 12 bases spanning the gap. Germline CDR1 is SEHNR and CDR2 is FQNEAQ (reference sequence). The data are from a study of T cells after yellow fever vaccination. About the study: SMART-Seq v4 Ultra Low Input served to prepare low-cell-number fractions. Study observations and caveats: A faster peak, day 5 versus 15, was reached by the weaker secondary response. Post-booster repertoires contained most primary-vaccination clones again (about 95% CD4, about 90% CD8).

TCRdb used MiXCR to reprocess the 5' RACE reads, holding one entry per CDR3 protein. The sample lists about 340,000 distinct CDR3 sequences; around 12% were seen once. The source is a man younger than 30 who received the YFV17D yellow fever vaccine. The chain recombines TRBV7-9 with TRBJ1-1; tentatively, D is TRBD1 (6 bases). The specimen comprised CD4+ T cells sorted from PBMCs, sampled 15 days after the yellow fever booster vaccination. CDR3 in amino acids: CASAGGTEAFF. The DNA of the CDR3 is TGTGCCAGCGCTGGCGGGACAGAAGCTTTCTTT. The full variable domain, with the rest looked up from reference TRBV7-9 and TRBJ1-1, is DTGVSQNPRHKITKRGQNVTFRCDPISEHNRLYWYRQTLGQGPEFLTYFQNEAQLEKSRLLSDRFSAERPKGSFSTLEIQRTEQGDSAMYLCASAGGTEAFFGQGTRLTVV.